One and the same sample provided the 29 T cell receptor beta chains below, sequenced in a study of tissue T cells after allogeneic stem cell transplantation. Time point here: mouse harvest day 7 after allogeneic transplant. Tail vein injection delivered 10^7 T-cell-depleted bone marrow cells and 10^6 splenic CD5+ T cells. Here immunoSEQ multiplex PCR was the method, and the copy in TCRdb shows in-frame clones only, minus some. The sample lists some 3,700 clones; under 65% were seen once. Sequencing was carried out using gut tissue. These TCRs come from a female BALB/c mouse given C57BL/6 T cells with graft-versus-host disease after an allogeneic hematopoietic cell transplant.

In regard to this clone: Germline and genes: mouse. The DNA read from the CDR3 is TGTGCCAGCAGTCTCGGGACAGGGTCTAGTGCAGAAACGCTGTAT. Encoded protein: CASSLGTGSSAETLY. The whole CDR3 reads CASSLGTGSSAETLYF. This chain joins TRBV26 and TRBJ2-3; 9 bases agree with TRBD1. The CDR3 end is not reached by the read, which stops 1 residue before it; the germline J gene fills it in. In germline, CDR1 is KGHPV, CDR2 FQNQEV (reference sequence). CDR3 length: 16 residues. After removal of 3 bases from V and 0 bases from J, the junction contained 4 bases not matched to a gene. Drawing the rest from reference TRBV26 and TRBJ2-3, the complete variable domain is NSKVIQTPRYLVKGQGQKAKMRCIPEKGHPVVFWYQQNKNNEFKFLINFQNQEVLQQIDMTEKRFSAECPSNSPCSLEIQSSEAGDSALYLCASSLGTGSSAETLYFGSGTRLTVL.

Worth noting for this clone: Any gene name here is a mouse gene name. The read terminates 1 residue ahead of where the CDR3 ends, so the germline J gene completes it. The rearrangement uses TRBV3 and TRBJ1-2; D perhaps matches TRBD1 (5 bases). CDR1 is SNHLY, CDR2 FYNGKV, per germline (reference sequence). V was cut by 1 base and J by 3 bases, with 6 bases left in between. CDR3 length: 13 residues. The CDR3 is CASSLGGDSDYTF. The CDR3 DNA, read in part, is TGTGCCAGCAGCTTAGGAGGGGACTCCGACTACACC.

Details on this clone: Gene and germline names: mouse. Sequencing ends 1 residue short of the CDR3 end; the germline J gene provides the rest. The rearrangement links TRBV26 to TRBJ2-2; 7 nucleotides agree with TRBD1. With 1 base clipped from V and 4 bases from J, the junction kept 3 bases outside the gene matches. The CDR3 is made up of 15 amino acids. Germline CDR1 and CDR2: KGHPV and FQNQEV (reference sequence). CDR3 bases read: TGTGCCAGCAGTCTGTACAGGGGAGGCACCGGGCAGCTCTAC. It encodes CASSLYRGGTGQLY. The CDR3 as a whole reads CASSLYRGGTGQLYF.

A few counts support this clone. The gene symbols are mouse symbols. The CDR3 end lies 1 residue beyond the end of the read and is filled in from the germline J gene. The rearrangement uses TRBV13-1 and TRBJ2-1, with 7 bases lining up with TRBD2. The CDR3 contains 14 residues. Germline lookup yields CDR1 NSHNY and CDR2 SYGAGN. J lost 3 bases, V lost 2 bases, and 2 bases had no gene match. The CDR3 loop reads CASSEGGSYAEQFF. CDR3 bases read: TGTGCCAGCAGTGAGGGGGGGAGCTATGCTGAGCAGTTC.

Concerning this clone itself: Any gene name here is a mouse gene name. The read falls 1 residue short of the CDR3 end, and the missing part is taken from the germline J gene. J is TRBJ2-2 and V is TRBV26, with D hard to call. Trimming pared 2 bases from V and 0 bases from J, leaving 4 bases between. Germline CDR1 is KGHPV and CDR2 is FQNQEV (reference sequence). The CDR3 extends over 14 amino acids. The CDR3: CASSLGANTGQLYF. The sequenced part of the CDR3 DNA is TGTGCCAGCAGTCTGGGAGCAAACACCGGGCAGCTCTAC.

In this sample, this clone turned up a few times. The gene symbols are mouse symbols. The missing CDR3 end, 1 residue past where the read stops, is filled in from the germline J gene. The chain carries TRBV13-2 and TRBJ2-7; tentative D call: TRBD1 (6 bases). The ends were cut back, 1 base at V and 0 bases at J, with 11 bases in the middle. Germline CDR1 NNHNN, CDR2 SYGAGS (reference sequence). There are 15 residues in the CDR3. Incomplete CDR3 DNA: TGTGCCAGCGGTGATCCCAGGGGAAGCTCCTATGAACAGTAC. Its protein product is CASGDPRGSSYEQY. The whole CDR3 sequence is CASGDPRGSSYEQYF.

A word on this clone: Gene names are mouse gene names. The read falls 1 residue short of the CDR3 end, and the missing part is taken from the germline J gene. This chain links TRBV3 with TRBJ2-5; 7 bases are a match to TRBD1. The germline V gene has CDR1 SNHLY and CDR2 FYNGKV (reference sequence). This CDR3 contains 14 residues. Trimming cost V 6 bases and J 3 bases; bases outside gene matches: 6. CDR3 protein: CASRRQGGQDTQYF. Incomplete CDR3 DNA: TGTGCCAGCAGGAGACAGGGAGGGCAAGACACCCAGTAC.

For this clone: Each gene name is a mouse one. The read is 1 residue too short to cover the CDR3 end, so that end is filled in from the germline J gene. This sequence joins TRBV16 and TRBJ1-1, with D possibly being TRBD1 (6 bases). V was trimmed by 5 bases and J by 4 bases, leaving 8 bases between them. The CDR3 has 12 residues. Germline V gene lookup returns CDR1 SGHSA and CDR2 FRNQAP. The CDR3 spells CASSLRGTEVFF. Partial CDR3 DNA: TGTGCAAGCAGCCTCAGGGGCACAGAAGTCTTC. Drawing the rest from reference TRBV16 and TRBJ1-1, the complete variable domain is NAGVIQTPRHKVTGKGQEATLWCEPISGHSAVFWYRQTIVQGLEFLTYFRNQAPIDDSGMPKERFSAQMPNQSHSTLKIQSTQPQDSAVYLCASSLRGTEVFFGKGTRLTVV.

Comment on this clone: Mouse gene names apply. Read data end 1 residue before the CDR3 end; the end is taken from the germline J gene. This chain links TRBV15 with TRBJ2-7; 8 bases are shared with TRBD1. The CDR3 consists of 14 residues. Germline values: CDR1 SGHND, CDR2 FRSKSL. J gave up 3 bases and V 6 bases, and 7 bases lay outside the gene matches. The CDR3 region is CASSLGQGDYEQYF. CDR3 bases read: TGTGCCAGCAGCCTCGGACAGGGCGACTATGAACAGTAC.

This clone ranks as medium-sized. Genes and germline are mouse. The DNA ends 1 residue before the CDR3 does, and the rest of the CDR3 is filled in from the germline J gene. The rearrangement joins TRBV13-3 to TRBJ2-7; TRBD1 matches at 7 bases. This CDR3 has 13 residues. CDR1 is NNHDY and CDR2 is SYVADS in the germline V gene. J lost 1 base, V lost 4 bases, and 2 bases had no gene match. Partial CDR3 DNA: TGTGCCAGCAGTCGGGACAGATCCTATGAACAGTAC. This sequence encodes CASSRDRSYEQY. The full CDR3 sequence reads CASSRDRSYEQYF.

On this clone itself: All gene names here are mouse names. CDR3 loop: CASSLEGRDSDYTF. The part of the CDR3 DNA that was read is TGTGCCAGCAGCTTAGAGGGAAGGGACTCCGACTACACC. The chain is built from TRBV3 and TRBJ1-2; D is undetermined. The sequence runs out 1 residue before the end of the CDR3; the remainder is reconstructed from the germline J gene. Trimming pared 1 base from V and 3 bases from J, leaving 9 bases between. Looked up from germline, CDR1 is SNHLY and CDR2 is FYNGKV (reference sequence). CDR3 length: 14 residues.

This clone was found a few times. The gene symbols are mouse symbols. With the read ending 1 residue before the CDR3 end, the germline J gene is used to fill in that end. The chain links TRBV19 to TRBJ2-5; D gene ambiguous. The V end was cut by 1 base, the J end by 1 base, with 7 bases between. CDR1 and CDR2 from the germline V gene are FNHDT and SITEND (reference sequence). The CDR3 runs 14 residues. This chain's CDR3 is CASSIREDQDTQYF. The CDR3 bases that were read are TGTGCCAGCAGTATAAGGGAGGACCAAGACACCCAGTAC. Looking up the rest from reference TRBV19 and TRBJ2-5 gives the full variable domain: GGIITQTPKFLIGQEGQKLTLKCQQNFNHDTMYWYRQDSGKGLRLIYYSITENDLQKGDLSEGYDASREKKSSFSLTVTSAQKNEMAVFLCASSIREDQDTQYFGPGTRLLVL.

Note on this clone: Here the gene names and germline are mouse. The sequenced fragment ends 1 residue before the CDR3 boundary, so the rest is inferred from the germline J gene. J is TRBJ1-1 and V is TRBV26, with a tentative D call TRBD1 (6 bases). This CDR3 spans 13 amino acids. The germline CDR1 and CDR2 sequences are KGHPV and FQNQEV (reference sequence). Trimming removed 8 bases at V and 1 base at J, with 11 bases between. CDR3 bases read: TGTGCCAGCGGTCAGGGGAGAAACACAGAAGTCTTC. Translation: CASGQGRNTEVF. The CDR3 as a whole reads CASGQGRNTEVFF.

For this clone: Gene and germline names: mouse. This CDR3 is CASSLRNTLYF. The part of the CDR3 DNA that was read is TGTGCCAGCAGTCTACGGAACACCTTGTAC. The rearrangement joins TRBV26 to TRBJ2-4; D is undetermined. The read stops 1 residue short of the end of the CDR3; the missing end is completed from the germline J gene. The CDR3 spans 11 residues. V lost 3 bases to trimming and J lost 6 bases, with 4 bases between them. Germline loops: CDR1 KGHPV, CDR2 FQNQEV (reference sequence).

Concerning this clone itself: The genes and germline here are from mouse. CDR3 in amino acids: CASSWRPYTEVFF. The CDR3 bases that were read are TGTGCCAGCAGTTGGAGACCATACACAGAAGTCTTC. The V gene is TRBV14, the J gene TRBJ1-1; D gene unclear. Read sequence stops 1 residue before the CDR3 end, and the germline J gene provides the missing end. Germline V gene lookup returns CDR1 SGHDT and CDR2 FRDEAV. This CDR3 spans 13 amino acids. Trimming took off 3 bases at V and 3 bases at J, with 9 bases between the two ends.

Turning to this clone: Gene names follow the mouse nomenclature. The read ends 1 residue early relative to the CDR3; the germline J gene fills the gap. J is TRBJ2-4 and V is TRBV13-3, with TRBD2 matching over 13 bases. Germline V gives CDR1 NNHDY, CDR2 SYVADS. Losses at the gene ends were 3 bases for V and 5 bases for J; bases not matched to a gene: 3. CDR3 length: 15 amino acids. The CDR3 bases that were read are TGTGCCAGCAGTGGGACTGGGGGGGCGCGAAACACCTTGTAC. The encoded protein is CASSGTGGARNTLY. The full CDR3 protein is CASSGTGGARNTLYF.

To note about this clone: The germline and genes are mouse ones. Sequencing ends 1 residue short of the CDR3 end; the germline J gene provides the rest. The chain couples TRBV13-1 to TRBJ2-4; the match to TRBD2 covers 8 bases. CDR3 length: 15 amino acids. The germline V gene has CDR1 NSHNY and CDR2 SYGAGN. With V trimmed by 1 base and J by 1 base, 2 bases remained unmatched. The covered CDR3 bases are TGTGCCAGCAGTGATCTGACTGGGGGTCAAAACACCTTGTAC. Protein sequence: CASSDLTGGQNTLY. The entire CDR3 protein reads CASSDLTGGQNTLYF.

To note about this clone: These gene names are mouse names. From the germline J gene comes the end of the CDR3, since the read stops 1 residue before it. The same CDR3 can be traced to other DNA sequences in this sample. The chain uses TRBV26 and TRBJ2-5, with TRBD2 matching 7 bases. The V gene's germline CDR1 is KGHPV and CDR2 FQNQEV (reference sequence). The CDR3 length is 13 residues. V was clipped by 2 bases and J by 4 bases; unmatched bases: 0. This chain's CDR3 is CASSLLGEDTQYF. CDR3 bases read: TGTGCCAGCAGTCTGCTGGGGGAAGACACCCAGTAC. The variable domain in full, with the rest retrieved from reference TRBV26 and TRBJ2-5, is NSKVIQTPRYLVKGQGQKAKMRCIPEKGHPVVFWYQQNKNNEFKFLINFQNQEVLQQIDMTEKRFSAECPSNSPCSLEIQSSEAGDSALYLCASSLLGEDTQYFGPGTRLLVL.

This clone was detected a few times. The gene names here belong to mouse. The CDR3 end falls 1 residue outside the read, so it is completed with the germline J gene. The J gene is TRBJ2-7, the V gene TRBV26; D assignment may be TRBD1 or TRBD2 (5 bases each). Between the trimmed V and J ends, which lost 2 bases and 0 bases, there was a span of 5 bases. This CDR3 has 13 residues. Germline CDR1 is KGHPV and CDR2 is FQNQEV (reference sequence). The CDR3 is CASSLGGSYEQYF. The CDR3 bases that were read are TGTGCCAGCAGTCTGGGGGGCTCCTATGAACAGTAC.

This clone is a singleton in its sample. These gene names are mouse names. Read coverage stops 1 residue before the CDR3 terminus; the germline J gene supplies the remainder. The chain has TRBV16 and TRBJ2-4; 9 bases fit TRBD2. After removal of 2 bases from V and 1 base from J, the junction contained 4 bases not matched to a gene. From germline, CDR1 is SGHSA and CDR2 FRNQAP. This CDR3 comprises 16 residues. The CDR3 protein is CASSLNRDWGQNTLYF. The CDR3 bases that were read are TGTGCAAGCAGCTTAAATCGGGACTGGGGTCAAAACACCTTGTAC.

For this clone: Gene names are the mouse ones. The missing CDR3 end, 1 residue past where the read stops, is filled in from the germline J gene. The chain recombines TRBV1 with TRBJ2-2, with TRBD2 matching 9 bases. This CDR3 has 16 residues. J lost 1 base, V lost 3 bases, and 3 bases had no gene match. Looked up from germline, CDR1 is NSQYPW and CDR2 is LRSPGD (reference sequence). The CDR3 sequence: CTCSARTGENTGQLYF. Partial CDR3 DNA: TGCACCTGCAGTGCTCGGACTGGGGAAAACACCGGGCAGCTCTAC.

Notes on this clone: Genes here carry mouse names. The CDR3 extends 1 residue past the end of the read, so its final part is completed from the germline J gene. The chain joins TRBV12-1 to TRBJ2-3, with D possibly being TRBD2 (6 bases). The CDR3 sequence is 14 residues long. Per the germline V gene, CDR1 is SGHSN and CDR2 is HYEKVE. V lost 0 bases and J 0 bases, leaving 6 bases between the germline ends. The CDR3 is CASSLDWSAETLYF. CDR3 DNA, as far as it was read: TGTGCCAGCTCTCTCGACTGGAGTGCAGAAACGCTGTAT.

Points on this clone: Genes here carry mouse names. The read ends 1 residue shy of where the CDR3 ends; the end is completed using the germline J gene. The chain uses TRBV26 and TRBJ1-1; D unresolved. Per the germline V gene, CDR1 is KGHPV and CDR2 is FQNQEV (reference sequence). The CDR3 totals 11 residues. V dropped 4 bases and J dropped 2 bases, with 2 bases sitting between them. The CDR3 DNA, read in part, is TGTGCCAGCAGTCCCAACACAGAAGTCTTC. It encodes CASSPNTEVF. The whole CDR3 is CASSPNTEVFF.

With regard to this clone: The germline and genes are mouse ones. The read is 1 residue too short to cover the CDR3 end, so that end is filled in from the germline J gene. V gene TRBV23 combines with J gene TRBJ2-7; the tabulated D call, TRBD1, remains unverified against the DNA. The CDR3 has 15 residues. Per germline, CDR1 KGHTA and CDR2 FQNQQP. The CDR3 protein is CSSSQSGTSSYEQYF. The sequenced CDR3 bases are TGCTCCAGCAGTCAATCCGGGACATCCTCCTATGAACAGTAC. Full variable domain (rest looked up from reference TRBV23 and TRBJ2-7): DAAVTQKPRYLIKMKGQEAEMKCIPEKGHTAVFWYQQKQSKELKFLIYFQNQQPLDQIDMVKERFSAVCPSSSLCSLGIRTCEAEDSALYLCSSSQSGTSSYEQYFGPGTRLTVL.

On this clone itself: The genes and germline here are from mouse. The read ends 1 residue before the CDR3 terminus; that terminus is restored from the germline J gene. V is TRBV31 and J is TRBJ2-5; 9 bases line up with TRBD2. CDR3 size: 13 residues. V shed 3 bases, J shed 4 bases, and the junction held 2 bases outside the gene matches. Germline CDR1 reads GKSSPN; CDR2 reads SITVG. The CDR3 bases that were read are TGTGCCTGGAGGACTGGGGGAAAAGACACCCAGTAC. Protein sequence: CAWRTGGKDTQY. From start to end, the CDR3 is CAWRTGGKDTQYF.

In the case of this clone: The gene names here belong to mouse. The read terminates 1 residue ahead of where the CDR3 ends, so the germline J gene completes it. The chain uses TRBV16 and TRBJ1-6; no clear D gene. TRBJ1-6 carries the ORF label, with uncertain function. Germline V gene lookup returns CDR1 SGHSA and CDR2 FRNQAP. The CDR3 runs 13 residues. Trimming pared 3 bases from V and 1 base from J, leaving 1 base between. The sequenced CDR3 bases are TGTGCAAGCAGCTTGTCCTATAATTCGCCCCTCTAC. Its protein is CASSLSYNSPLY. The full-length CDR3 reads as CASSLSYNSPLYF.

Notes on this clone: The listed genes are named as in mouse. Sequencing ends 1 residue short of the CDR3 end; the germline J gene provides the rest. The rearrangement joins TRBV26 to TRBJ2-5; D not resolved. V was trimmed by 4 bases and J by 6 bases, leaving 11 bases between them. The CDR3 has 13 residues. Germline V gene data show CDR1 as KGHPV and CDR2 as FQNQEV (reference sequence). The part of the CDR3 DNA that was read is TGTGCCAGCAGTCCCCGCCTAATCGACACCCAGTAC. Translated: CASSPRLIDTQY. The full CDR3 protein is CASSPRLIDTQYF. The whole variable domain, remainder taken from reference TRBV26 and TRBJ2-5, is NSKVIQTPRYLVKGQGQKAKMRCIPEKGHPVVFWYQQNKNNEFKFLINFQNQEVLQQIDMTEKRFSAECPSNSPCSLEIQSSEAGDSALYLCASSPRLIDTQYFGPGTRLLVL.

This clone is large within its sample. Gene names follow the mouse nomenclature. The CDR3 here is CASSDARTVAEQFF. The part of the CDR3 DNA that was read is TGTGCCAGCAGTGATGCAAGGACGGTTGCTGAGCAGTTC. The rearrangement joins TRBV13-3 to TRBJ2-1, with no clear D. The read falls 1 residue short of the CDR3 end, and the missing part is taken from the germline J gene. Germline V gives CDR1 NNHDY, CDR2 SYVADS. V gave up 0 bases and J gave up 6 bases, with 10 bases separating them. The CDR3 covers 14 residues.

This clone was counted between two and nine times. Germline and genes here are mouse. This CDR3 is CASSLWGREQYF. The sequenced part of the CDR3 DNA is TGTGCTAGCAGTTTATGGGGGAGAGAACAGTAC. This sequence joins TRBV29 and TRBJ2-7; D assignment may be TRBD1 or TRBD2 (5 bases each). The CDR3 end lies 1 residue beyond the end of the read and is filled in from the germline J gene. The CDR3 consists of 12 residues. Germline V gene data show CDR1 as MSHET and CDR2 as SYDVDS. Trimming took 1 base from V and 7 from J, leaving 8 bases between them.